This record looks at one T cell receptor beta chain sequence and its context. After removal of 3 bases from V and 4 bases from J, the junction contained 6 bases not matched to a gene. This CDR3 contains 15 residues. Germline CDR1 reads KGHDR; CDR2 reads SFDVKD. The source of the sample is a study of response to subunit inactivated influenza vaccine. TCRdb fed the RT-PCR reads into MiXCR, producing one record per CDR3 protein. Among around 710,000 distinct CDR3 sequences listed, more than 11% were seen once. This receptor was identified in a man over 45 who received an inactivated influenza vaccine. The J gene is TRBJ2-5, the V gene TRBV24-1, with 8 bases that match TRBD1. The source was PBMCs from blood, collected approximately 15 days before vaccination. CDR3 DNA sequence: TGTGCCACCAGTGATGCAGGACAGGGTGGAGAGACCCAGTACTTC. This sequence encodes CATSDAGQGGETQYF.